This is a list of T cell receptor beta chains from one sample in a study of shared clonotypes between healthy human individuals. Some clones are missing from TCRdb's copy, which holds only in-frame ones; the method was immunoSEQ multiplex PCR. Of 450,000 to 500,000 clones in the sample, approximately 80% are singletons; the top ten hold more than 10%. Sequenced: PBMCs. The receptors stem from a woman aged 40 to 50 in good health. Some clones in this sample may be carry-over from other donors' samples. Each CDR3 is given with its conserved first and last residue. D genes are given only for firm matches. A clone size is listed for some rows: how often the clone was seen (once, few, many), or a class if it is expanded.

D gene: -; V gene: TRBV10-3; J gene: TRBJ2-1; clone size: -; CDR3 DNA: TGTGCCATCAGTGAGTCGTCTGTGATAGTAAGGGGTGAGCAGTTCTTC; CDR3 protein: CAISESSVIVRGEQFF
D gene: -; V gene: TRBV7-9; J gene: TRBJ2-3; clone size: -; CDR3 DNA: TGTGCCAGCAGCTTACGGGCCCAAGATACGCAGTATTTT; CDR3 protein: CASSLRAQDTQYF
D gene: TRBD1; V gene: TRBV4-3; J gene: TRBJ1-1; clone size: -; CDR3 DNA: TGCGCCAGCAGCCAATACCTCGGACAGGGAGGTAAGCACACTGAAGCTTTCTTT; CDR3 protein: CASSQYLGQGGKHTEAFF
D gene: -; V gene: TRBV4-2; J gene: TRBJ2-2; clone size: -; CDR3 DNA: TGTGCCAGCAGCCCACGGCTAGCAGATAACACCGGGGAGCTGTTTTTT; CDR3 protein: CASSPRLADNTGELFF
D gene: TRBD2; V gene: TRBV7-6; J gene: TRBJ2-1; clone size: -; CDR3 DNA: TGTGCCAGCAGCTTAGGGCGCGGGAGTGGGGGTGAGCAGTTCTTC; CDR3 protein: CASSLGRGSGGEQFF
D gene: -; V gene: TRBV19; J gene: TRBJ2-5; clone size: many; CDR3 DNA: TGTGCCAGTAGACCAGGGGGGCAAGAGACCCAGTACTTC; CDR3 protein: CASRPGGQETQYF
D gene: TRBD2; V gene: TRBV6-1; J gene: TRBJ2-1; clone size: -; CDR3 DNA: TGTGCCAGCACCCCAGGACTAGCGGTATACAATGAGCAGTTCTTC; CDR3 protein: CASTPGLAVYNEQFF
D gene: -; V gene: TRBV2; J gene: TRBJ2-3; clone size: few; CDR3 DNA: TGTGCCAGCAGTGAAGTGTCAGGAGCGACCACAGATACGCAGTATTTT; CDR3 protein: CASSEVSGATTDTQYF
D gene: TRBD2; V gene: TRBV9; J gene: TRBJ2-1; clone size: -; CDR3 DNA: TGTGCCAGCACCCAGGGCGGCGGGAGCACGGAAGAGCAGTTCTTC; CDR3 protein: CASTQGGGSTEEQFF
D gene: -; V gene: TRBV7-3; J gene: TRBJ2-1; clone size: -; CDR3 DNA: TGTGCCAGCAGCTCCATGCATAGGTACAATGAGCAGTTCTTC; CDR3 protein: CASSSMHRYNEQFF
D gene: -; V gene: TRBV5-1; J gene: TRBJ1-1; clone size: -; CDR3 DNA: TGCGCCAGCAGCTTAGGGTACTTTAAAACTGAAGCTTTCTTT; CDR3 protein: CASSLGYFKTEAFF
D gene: TRBD1; V gene: TRBV7-2; J gene: TRBJ2-1; clone size: -; CDR3 DNA: TGTGCCAGCAGCTCGGACTGGACAGGATACAATGAGCAGTTCTTC; CDR3 protein: CASSSDWTGYNEQFF
D gene: TRBD2; V gene: TRBV4-1; J gene: TRBJ2-6; clone size: -; CDR3 DNA: TGCGCCAGCAGCCAAGATGGCGGGGGATCGGGGGCCAACGTCCTGACTTTC; CDR3 protein: CASSQDGGGSGANVLTF
D gene: -; V gene: TRBV4-1; J gene: TRBJ2-7; clone size: -; CDR3 DNA: TGCGCCAGCAGCCAAGAACAGGGTTCCTACGAGCAGTACTTC; CDR3 protein: CASSQEQGSYEQYF
D gene: -; V gene: TRBV6-1; J gene: TRBJ2-7; clone size: few; CDR3 DNA: TGTGCCAGCAGGGGGGCACAGGGACTCTACGAGCAGTACTTC; CDR3 protein: CASRGAQGLYEQYF
D gene: -; V gene: TRBV7-6; J gene: TRBJ1-2; clone size: -; CDR3 DNA: TGTGCCAGCAGCTCGCGAACTAACTATGGCTACACCTTC; CDR3 protein: CASSSRTNYGYTF
D gene: TRBD2; V gene: TRBV11-3; J gene: TRBJ2-1; clone size: -; CDR3 DNA: TGTGCCAGCAGCTCCCTTAGCGGGGGTCTTTACAATGAGCAGTTCTTC; CDR3 protein: CASSSLSGGLYNEQFF
D gene: TRBD2; V gene: TRBV29-1; J gene: TRBJ2-7; clone size: -; CDR3 DNA: TGCAGCGTTCTTCCACTAGCGGGAGGACGAAGCGAGCAGTACTTC; CDR3 protein: CSVLPLAGGRSEQYF
D gene: -; V gene: TRBV5-1; J gene: TRBJ2-1; clone size: -; CDR3 DNA: TGCGCCAGCAGTCCCAGCGGCAGTTCCTACAATGAGCAGTTCTTC; CDR3 protein: CASSPSGSSYNEQFF
D gene: -; V gene: TRBV28; J gene: TRBJ1-2; clone size: few; CDR3 DNA: TGTGCCAGCAGAAAAATCCAGGGAGGTATAAATGGCTACACCTTC; CDR3 protein: CASRKIQGGINGYTF
D gene: -; V gene: TRBV6-1; J gene: TRBJ1-2; clone size: -; CDR3 DNA: TGTGCCAGCAGTGAATCCTGGGCCTATGGCTACACCTTC; CDR3 protein: CASSESWAYGYTF
D gene: -; V gene: TRBV27; J gene: TRBJ2-7; clone size: -; CDR3 DNA: TGTGCCAGCAGTTTATCGGTTTTCGGGATCTACGAGCAGTACTTC; CDR3 protein: CASSLSVFGIYEQYF
D gene: -; V gene: TRBV27; J gene: TRBJ2-7; clone size: -; CDR3 DNA: TGTGCCAGCAGTTTATCGGGGGGCAGACCCTACGAGCAGTACTTC; CDR3 protein: CASSLSGGRPYEQYF
D gene: -; V gene: TRBV6-6; J gene: TRBJ2-3; clone size: -; CDR3 DNA: TGTGCCAGCAGTTTCCTGGGTACGCAGTATTTT; CDR3 protein: CASSFLGTQYF
D gene: -; V gene: TRBV28; J gene: TRBJ2-2; clone size: -; CDR3 DNA: TGTGCCAGCAGTTTGGGCGGGAGAGGGGGCGGGGAGCTGTTTTTT; CDR3 protein: CASSLGGRGGGELFF